This TCR beta chain was documented in a study of T cell responses to AZD1222 COVID-19 vaccine. Study-level findings and limits: Vaccine-associated CD4 TCRs spanned spike, dominant at 160-218 and 743-854. Donors in the cohort were predominantly white British and more often female, and clonal diversity was possibly underestimated. Repertoire collection took place solely once the T cell response had peaked. Among those given AZD1222, only six or seven were seropositive at baseline.

A remark on this clone: Its antigen remains unidentified.

The assay was immunoSEQ multiplex PCR, and TCRdb's table has in-frame clones only and misses some. The table includes fewer than 120,000 clones, 87% detected once. Trimming took off 2 bases at V and 5 bases at J, with 13 bases between the two ends. This CDR3 comprises 15 residues. CDR1 and CDR2 (germline): SGHRS, YFSETQ. The TCR was taken from an adult in good health. The sequencing used peripheral blood, collected on day 0 of AZD1222 vaccination. J is TRBJ2-2 and V is TRBV5-1, with D perhaps matching TRBD2 (6 bases). The CDR3 nucleotides read TGCGCCAGCAGCTTTACGGGAGAGGTAACCGGGGAGCTGTTTTTT. Protein: CASSFTGEVTGELFF. Full variable domain (outside the CDR3, taken from reference TRBV5-1 and TRBJ2-2): KAGVTQTPRYLIKTRGQQVTLSCSPISGHRSVSWYQQTPGQGLQFLFEYFSETQRNKGNFPGRFSGRQFSNSRSEMNVSTLELGDSALYLCASSFTGEVTGELFFGEGSRLTVL.